This TCR beta chain was captured by sequencing in a study of shared clonotypes between healthy human individuals. General observations from the study: Genetic and exposure-history diversity was limited by the small donor number. Sequencing depth was expected to influence donor clonotype sharing.

The V gene's germline CDR1 is SGHVS and CDR2 FQNEAQ. V dropped 4 bases and J dropped 5 bases, with 9 bases sitting between them. The CDR3 loop spans 13 amino acids. Profiled with immunoSEQ multiplex PCR; TCRdb holds only in-frame clones, not every one. This sample has roughly 500,000 clones; less than 80% occur once, and the top ten carry over 10%. Concerning this clone: As yet, its antigen is unknown.

The clonotype originates from a woman in her thirties or forties in good health. Some clones in this sample may be carry-over from other donors' samples. The chain couples TRBV7-8 to TRBJ1-5; D uncertain. The sequencing sample was made of PBMCs. CDR3 nucleotide sequence: TGTGCCAGCAGCTCATGGCAGGATCAGCCCCAGCATTTT. Translation gives CASSSWQDQPQHF.